This T cell receptor (beta chain) was identified in a study of blood T cell repertoires in COVID-19. As for the study in general: T cells, B-cell-depleted T cells, or PBMCs provided the cDNA or gDNA that served as material.

Cohort 3 donors were reported recovered after two negative PCRs, clearance, or symptom resolution. CDR3 length equals 14 residues. Germline V CDR1 and CDR2: SGHRS, YFSETQ. Trimming pared 5 bases from V and 8 bases from J, leaving 16 bases between. Clones were read by immunoSEQ multiplex PCR, and TCRdb kept only the in-frame ones, dropping some. This sample yields 400,000 to 450,000 clones, of which over 75% are seen a single time; 1.1% belongs to the top ten. This receptor was identified in a young man who had recovered from COVID-19. Sequenced input: PBMCs or T cells enriched from blood (not recorded which). The chain carries TRBV5-1 and TRBJ1-4; perhaps TRBD1 as D (5 bases). The CDR3 sequence is CASSPFRGTEKLFF. The CDR3 region has the DNA TGCGCCAGCAGTCCCTTTCGGGGGACGGAAAAACTGTTTTTT.